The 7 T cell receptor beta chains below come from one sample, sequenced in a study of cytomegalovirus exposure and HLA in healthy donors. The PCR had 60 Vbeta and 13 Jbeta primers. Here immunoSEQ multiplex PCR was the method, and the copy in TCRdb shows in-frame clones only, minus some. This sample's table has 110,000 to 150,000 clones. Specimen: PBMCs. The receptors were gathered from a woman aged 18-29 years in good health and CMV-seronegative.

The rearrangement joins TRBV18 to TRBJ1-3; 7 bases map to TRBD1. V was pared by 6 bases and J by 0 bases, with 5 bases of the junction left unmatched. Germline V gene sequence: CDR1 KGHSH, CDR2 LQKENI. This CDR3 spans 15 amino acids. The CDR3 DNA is TGTGCCAGCTCGTCTGACAGGGCCTCTGGAAACACCATATATTTT. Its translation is CASSSDRASGNTIYF. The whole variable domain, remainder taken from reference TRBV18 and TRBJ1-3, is NAGVMQNPRHLVRRRGQEARLRCSPMKGHSHVYWYRQLPEEGLKFMVYLQKENIIDESGMPKERFSAEFPKEGPSILRIQQVVRGDSAAYFCASSSDRASGNTIYFGEGSWLTVV.

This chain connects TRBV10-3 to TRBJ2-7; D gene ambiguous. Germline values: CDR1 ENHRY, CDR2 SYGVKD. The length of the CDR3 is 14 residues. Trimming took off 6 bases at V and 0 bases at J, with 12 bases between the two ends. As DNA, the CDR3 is TGTGCCATCAGCTTAGATCTGGTCTCCTACGAGCAGTACTTC. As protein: CAISLDLVSYEQYF.

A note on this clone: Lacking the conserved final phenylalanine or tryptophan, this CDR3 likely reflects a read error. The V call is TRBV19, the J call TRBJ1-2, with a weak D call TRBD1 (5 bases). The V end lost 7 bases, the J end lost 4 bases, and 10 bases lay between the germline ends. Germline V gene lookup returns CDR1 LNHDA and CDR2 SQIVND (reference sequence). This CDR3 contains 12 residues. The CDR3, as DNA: TGTGCCAGTACACAGGAGTCCTATGGCTACACCTCC. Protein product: CASTQESYGYTS.

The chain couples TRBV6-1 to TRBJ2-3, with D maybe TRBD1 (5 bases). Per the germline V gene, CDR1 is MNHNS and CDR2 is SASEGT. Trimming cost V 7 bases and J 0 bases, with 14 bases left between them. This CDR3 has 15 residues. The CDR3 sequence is CASNPQGASTDTQYF. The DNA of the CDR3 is TGTGCCAGCAACCCCCAGGGTGCTAGCACAGATACGCAGTATTTT.

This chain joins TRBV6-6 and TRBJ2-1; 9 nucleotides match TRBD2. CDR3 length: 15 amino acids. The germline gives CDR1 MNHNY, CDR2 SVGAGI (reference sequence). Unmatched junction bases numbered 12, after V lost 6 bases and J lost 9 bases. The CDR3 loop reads CASSRLAEGKGEQFF. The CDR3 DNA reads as TGTGCCAGCAGCCGACTAGCGGAGGGAAAGGGTGAGCAGTTCTTC.

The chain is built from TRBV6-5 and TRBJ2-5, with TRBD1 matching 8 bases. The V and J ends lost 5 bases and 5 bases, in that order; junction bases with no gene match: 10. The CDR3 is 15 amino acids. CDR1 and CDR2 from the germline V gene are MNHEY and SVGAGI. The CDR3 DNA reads TGTGCCAGCAGTCAGACCAGGGGGCAAGGGGAGACCCAGTACTTC. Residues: CASSQTRGQGETQYF.

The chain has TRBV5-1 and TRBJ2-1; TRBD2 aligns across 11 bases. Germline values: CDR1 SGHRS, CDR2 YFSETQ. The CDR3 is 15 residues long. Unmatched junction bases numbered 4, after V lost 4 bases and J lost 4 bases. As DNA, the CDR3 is TGCGCCAGCAGCATCGGGACTAGCGGTTACAATGAGCAGTTCTTC. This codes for CASSIGTSGYNEQFF.